The 27 T cell receptor beta chains given below trace back to one sample, sequenced in a study of cytomegalovirus exposure and HLA in healthy donors. PCR amplification relied on 60 Vbeta primers (plus 13 Jbeta primers). Only in-frame clones appear in the TCRdb table, and some are missing; sequencing was by immunoSEQ multiplex PCR. The sample consists of tens of thousands of clones, 65% to 85% of them appearing once. The sequencing sample was made of PBMCs. Receptors were obtained from a man aged 25-45 years in good health and CMV-seronegative.

This clone came up a few times. CDR3 sequence: CASSYGGVNQETQYF. The CDR3 DNA follows: TGTGCCAGCAGTTACGGGGGGGTCAATCAAGAGACCCAGTACTTC. V is TRBV6-6 and J is TRBJ2-5, with TRBD2 matching over 7 bases. V lost 2 bases and J lost 2; bases outside the gene matches: 5. The CDR3 sequence is 15 residues long. CDR1 is MNHNY and CDR2 is SVGAGI in the germline V gene (reference sequence).

The chain links TRBV27 to TRBJ2-7, with 7 nucleotides matching TRBD2. The CDR3 consists of 14 residues. Germline V lookup: CDR1 MNHEY, CDR2 SMNVEV (reference sequence). J gave up 4 bases and V 4 bases, and 7 bases lay outside the gene matches. The DNA for the CDR3 is TGTGCCAGCAGTTGGGCGGGGGTTTGGTACGAGCAGTACTTC. Translation: CASSWAGVWYEQYF.

This clone was observed a handful of times. This chain uses TRBV6-5 with TRBJ2-7; the D is unclear. V shed 6 bases and J shed 3 bases, with 9 bases lying between them. The CDR3 is 12 residues long. CDR1 and CDR2 from the germline V gene are MNHEY and SVGAGI. The CDR3 reads CASSSPDYEQYF. CDR3 bases: TGTGCCAGCAGCTCACCAGACTACGAGCAGTACTTC.

V gene TRBV5-4 combines with J gene TRBJ2-5, with D possibly TRBD1 on 6 matching bases. Germline CDR1 SGHNT, CDR2 YYREEE (reference sequence). The CDR3 runs 15 residues. Trimming pared 2 bases from V and 5 bases from J, leaving 16 bases between. In DNA, the CDR3 is TGTGCCAGCAGCTTAGTAGTAACAGGGCTTGAGACCCAGTACTTC. Amino acids: CASSLVVTGLETQYF.

The chain joins TRBV11-3 to TRBJ2-2, with D tentatively TRBD1 (5 bases). This CDR3 is 15 amino acids long. Trimming removed 3 bases at V and 3 bases at J, with 11 bases between. Per germline, CDR1 SGHNT and CDR2 YENEEA. The CDR3, as DNA: TGTGCCAGCAGCTTCTCCTCAGGGTACACCGGGGAGCTGTTTTTT. Translating it yields CASSFSSGYTGELFF.

The rearrangement uses TRBV5-1 and TRBJ1-2; weak D call: TRBD1 (6 bases). The germline gives CDR1 SGHRS, CDR2 YFSETQ. CDR3 length: 16 residues. Trimming pared 3 bases from V and 4 bases from J, leaving 19 bases between. CDR3 region: CASSSTIKTGVYGYTF. CDR3 nucleotide sequence: TGCGCCAGCAGCTCAACAATTAAGACAGGAGTCTATGGCTACACCTTC.

J is TRBJ1-1 and V is TRBV11-3, with TRBD1 matching over 8 bases. J was trimmed by 0 bases and V by 3 bases; bases with no gene match: 6. The CDR3 has 16 residues. Germline-derived CDR1 and CDR2 are SGHNT and YENEEA. CDR3 bases: TGTGCCAGCAGCTTGTGGGGGACAGGAATGAACACTGAAGCTTTCTTT. Translating gives CASSLWGTGMNTEAFF.

V and J are TRBV5-1 and TRBJ2-1; TRBD2 matches at 9 bases. The CDR3 spans 17 residues. Germline values: CDR1 SGHRS, CDR2 YFSETQ. J lost 4 bases, V lost 0 bases, and 8 bases had no gene match. CDR3: CASSLGTASGAYNEQFF. The DNA for the CDR3 is TGCGCCAGCAGCTTGGGAACGGCTAGCGGGGCGTACAATGAGCAGTTCTTC.

The gene calls are TRBV5-1 and TRBJ1-2, with 10 bases matching TRBD1. The CDR3 has 14 residues. Germline V lookup: CDR1 SGHRS, CDR2 YFSETQ. V was clipped by 4 bases and J by 6 bases; unmatched bases: 6. The CDR3 DNA is TGCGCCAGCAGCCAGGACAGGGGGAGAAATGGCTACACCTTC. Amino acids: CASSQDRGRNGYTF.

V usage is TRBV4-3 and J usage is TRBJ1-6, with 8 nucleotides matching TRBD1. V dropped 0 bases and J dropped 5; count of bases not matched to a gene: 3. The CDR3 covers 16 residues. Germline V gene sequence: CDR1 LGHNA, CDR2 YSLEER. CDR3 amino acids: CASSQEGGQDNSPLHF. In DNA, the CDR3 is TGCGCCAGCAGCCAAGAGGGGGGACAGGATAATTCACCCCTCCACTTT.

This clone has just a few counts. V and J are TRBV7-9 and TRBJ2-2; 7 nucleotides match TRBD1. V was pared by 2 bases and J by 5 bases, with 2 bases of the junction left unmatched. This CDR3 has 14 residues. Germline V gives CDR1 SEHNR, CDR2 FQNEAQ (reference sequence). As DNA, the CDR3 is TGTGCCAGCAGCTTACAGGGGGAAACCGGGGAGCTGTTTTTT. The encoded protein is CASSLQGETGELFF.

This chain links TRBV29-1 with TRBJ1-5, with no clear D. Germline V gives CDR1 SQVTM, CDR2 ANQGSEA. There are 13 residues in the CDR3. The V end lost 6 bases, the J end lost 7 bases, and 16 bases lay between the germline ends. CDR3 sequence: CSVTAGWGQPQHF. DNA for the CDR3: TGCAGCGTAACCGCGGGCTGGGGACAGCCCCAGCATTTT.

The V gene is TRBV4-2, the J gene TRBJ2-7; D is perhaps TRBD2 (5 bases). Germline V gives CDR1 LGHNA, CDR2 YNFKEQ. The CDR3 loop spans 15 amino acids. The V end lost 0 bases, the J end lost 4 bases, and 13 bases lay between the germline ends. In DNA, the CDR3 is TGTGCCAGCAGCCAAGAGCGGGCCCCGGGGTACGAGCAGTACTTC. This codes for CASSQERAPGYEQYF.

Turning to this clone: Other DNA sequences of this sample code for an identical CDR3. This chain joins TRBV9 and TRBJ1-3, with no clear D. Deletions cut 2 bases from V and 0 bases from J, with 6 bases between. This CDR3 region has 14 residues. CDR1 is SGDLS, CDR2 YYNGEE, per germline. The CDR3 protein is CASSVLSSGNTIYF. Here the CDR3 DNA reads TGTGCCAGCAGCGTCCTGTCCTCTGGAAACACCATATATTTT.

V usage is TRBV6-6 and J usage is TRBJ2-7, with a weak D call TRBD1 (6 bases). CDR3 length: 12 amino acids. The germline gives CDR1 MNHNY, CDR2 SVGAGI (reference sequence). Between the trimmed V and J ends, which lost 6 bases and 7 bases, there was a span of 13 bases. Written as DNA, the CDR3 is TGTGCCAGCAGGCCCCTGGACAGTGAGCAGTACTTC. This gives the protein CASRPLDSEQYF.

The chain uses TRBV19 and TRBJ1-5; a weak D match, TRBD1 (6 bases). V was trimmed by 11 bases and J by 3 bases, leaving 11 bases between them. The CDR3 length is 12 residues. CDR1 and CDR2 from the germline V gene are LNHDA and SQIVND (reference sequence). The CDR3 region is CALGGPNQPQHF. In DNA form, the CDR3 reads TGTGCCCTGGGGGGGCCCAATCAGCCCCAGCATTTT.

The V call is TRBV25-1, the J call TRBJ1-3; 7 bases agree with TRBD1. Germline V CDR1 and CDR2: MGHDK, SYGVNS. This CDR3 is built from 18 residues. V dropped 2 bases and J dropped 6; count of bases not matched to a gene: 16. CDR3 region: CASSETLGQGEEENTIYF. The CDR3 DNA sequence: TGTGCCAGCAGTGAAACTCTGGGGCAGGGGGAAGAAGAAAACACCATATATTTT.

The V gene is TRBV19, the J gene TRBJ2-2; possible D gene TRBD2, 6 bases. The CDR3 extends over 16 amino acids. The V and J ends lost 10 bases and 1 base respectively, with 19 bases between them. Per germline, CDR1 LNHDA and CDR2 SQIVND (reference sequence). CDR3 coding DNA: TGTGCCACCCAGGACACGGGGAGGTGGAACACCGGGGAGCTGTTTTTT. Translating gives CATQDTGRWNTGELFF.

CDR3 in DNA: TGTGCCAGCAGTTTCGCGGTAGCGGGAGTCTACGAGCAGTACTTC. Protein: CASSFAVAGVYEQYF. The chain recombines TRBV28 with TRBJ2-7; 9 bases fit TRBD2. Trimming at V came to 3 bases and at J to 3 bases, leaving 6 bases not matched to a gene. In germline, CDR1 is MDHEN, CDR2 SYDVKM. The CDR3 has 15 amino acids.

This clone appeared a few times. The gene calls are TRBV20-1 and TRBJ2-7; D is uncertain. Trimming removed 3 bases from V and 6 bases from J, with 9 bases in between. The CDR3 totals 11 residues. CDR1 DFQATT and CDR2 SNEGSKA come from the germline V gene (reference sequence). The CDR3 loop is CSARAPREQYF. CDR3 DNA sequence: TGCAGTGCTAGGGCTCCTCGCGAGCAGTACTTC.

The rearrangement uses TRBV7-2 and TRBJ2-3; TRBD1 matches at 7 bases. The length of the CDR3 is 14 residues. CDR1 is SGHTA and CDR2 is FQGNSA in the germline V gene. J was trimmed by 4 bases and V by 5 bases; bases with no gene match: 6. CDR3: CASSPGTAADTQYF. For the CDR3, the DNA is TGTGCCAGCAGCCCCGGGACAGCGGCAGATACGCAGTATTTT.

The rearrangement uses TRBV7-9 and TRBJ1-2; possible D gene TRBD1, 6 bases. Trimming took off 6 bases at V and 4 bases at J, with 18 bases between the two ends. The length of the CDR3 is 15 residues. Germline lookup yields CDR1 SEHNR and CDR2 FQNEAQ (reference sequence). The DNA of the CDR3 is TGTGCCAGCAGTTCTCGACAGGCCTCTATCTATGGCTACACCTTC. This gives the protein CASSSRQASIYGYTF.

A few counts support this clone. The chain joins TRBV5-5 to TRBJ1-1, with D possibly TRBD1 on 5 matching bases. Trimming removed 4 bases at V and 1 base at J, with 11 bases between. From germline, CDR1 is SGHKS and CDR2 YYEKEE (reference sequence). The CDR3 covers 14 residues. The DNA for the CDR3 is TGTGCCAGCAGCGGGGGGTTGGGGAACACTGAAGCTTTCTTT. Translation gives CASSGGLGNTEAFF.

V and J are TRBV6-6 and TRBJ2-6; unclear D gene. Trimming removed 7 bases from V and 0 bases from J, with 4 bases in between. This CDR3 contains 13 residues. Germline V gene sequence: CDR1 MNHNY, CDR2 SVGAGI (reference sequence). CDR3 sequence reads: CASTDSGANVLTF. The CDR3 nucleotides are TGTGCCAGCACAGACTCTGGGGCCAACGTCCTGACTTTC.

This clone showed up just once. The J gene is TRBJ1-1, the V gene TRBV18; 7 bases map to TRBD1. The CDR3 has 15 amino acids. The junction had 7 bases not matched to a gene; V was cut back by 5 bases and J by 1 base. Germline V lookup: CDR1 KGHSH, CDR2 LQKENI. Here the CDR3 reads CASSSTGTANTEAFF. Here the CDR3 DNA reads TGTGCCAGCTCATCTACCGGGACAGCGAACACTGAAGCTTTCTTT.

The chain carries TRBV27 and TRBJ1-5; a weak D match, TRBD1 (5 bases). The CDR3 length is 14 residues. Trimming shortened V by 5 bases and J by 6 bases, and 14 bases separated the two germline ends. Looked up from germline, CDR1 is MNHEY and CDR2 is SMNVEV (reference sequence). DNA of the CDR3: TGTGCCAGCAGTATGGGAGGGGTTGGTCAGCCCCAGCATTTT. This translates into CASSMGGVGQPQHF.

The gene calls are TRBV7-2 and TRBJ2-7; D perhaps matches TRBD1 (5 bases). This CDR3 is built from 12 residues. In germline, CDR1 is SGHTA, CDR2 FQGNSA. V lost 6 bases and J 5 bases, leaving 11 bases between the germline ends. The CDR3 region is CASRQNRNEQYF. In DNA, the CDR3 is TGTGCCAGCAGACAAAACAGGAACGAGCAGTACTTC. Drawing the rest from reference TRBV7-2 and TRBJ2-7, the complete variable domain is GAGVSQSPSNKVTEKGKDVELRCDPISGHTALYWYRQSLGQGLEFLIYFQGNSAPDKSGLPSDRFSAERTGGSVSTLTIQRTQQEDSAVYLCASRQNRNEQYFGPGTRLTVT.